This TCR beta chain derives from a study of blood T cell repertoires in COVID-19. About the research overall: COVID-19 samples, acute and convalescent, were from the United States, Italy and Spain.

Profiling relied on immunoSEQ multiplex PCR, and the TCRdb table lists in-frame clones only, not all of them. The sample holds around 140,000 clones, 87% seen once. The germline V gene has CDR1 MGHRA and CDR2 YSYEKL. The CDR3 is 16 residues long. With V trimmed by 0 bases and J by 4 bases, 8 bases remained unmatched. The chain recombines TRBV4-1 with TRBJ2-7; 8 bases line up with TRBD1. The sequence was obtained from a man aged 55 to 70 who had recovered from COVID-19. Sequenced material: PBMCs or T cells enriched from blood (not recorded which). CDR3 DNA: TGCGCCAGCAGCCAAGAAAGATGGCAGGGGGCGTACGAGCAGTACTTC. Translation: CASSQERWQGAYEQYF.